A selection of T cell receptor beta chains follows, all from one sample in a study of cytomegalovirus exposure and HLA in healthy donors. Sequencing was performed with immunoSEQ multiplex PCR; in TCRdb, only in-frame clones are kept and a portion is missing. The repertoire consists of over 100,000 clones, with 89% occurring once and the leading ten covering around 3.5%. What was sequenced was PBMCs. The origin of the receptors is a man aged 30 to 39 in good health and CMV-seronegative. Each CDR3 is given without its conserved first and last residue. D genes are given only for firm matches.

14 | - | TRBJ2-3 | TRBV5-5 | ASSYRQAVGTDTQY
12 | - | TRBJ1-6 | TRBV5-6 | ASSSQPPRGTLH
13 | TRBD2 | TRBJ2-3 | TRBV2 | ASSAGTSRGDTQY
14 | TRBD1 | TRBJ1-1 | TRBV7-8 | ASSRRGDSKNTEAF
16 | - | TRBJ1-5 | TRBV19 | ASSIPRTVRGGNQPQH
13 | TRBD1 | TRBJ2-1 | TRBV5-1 | ASSFPLQGGNEQF
14 | - | TRBJ2-7 | TRBV9 | ASSTNKFTHTYEQY
16 | - | TRBJ1-6 | TRBV7-6 | ASSQTISQGITDSPLH
12 | - | TRBJ2-3 | TRBV7-2 | ASRSGVAGDTQY
12 | TRBD2 | TRBJ2-7 | TRBV7-9 | ASSLERGGHEQY
12 | TRBD2 | TRBJ2-3 | TRBV5-4 | ASSPLAATDTQY
9 | - | TRBJ1-1 | TRBV20-1 | SARAVTEAF
12 | - | TRBJ1-2 | TRBV7-2 | ASSLDAGIYGYT
12 | - | TRBJ2-3 | TRBV27 | ASSEGVRTDTQY
13 | - | TRBJ1-3 | TRBV13 | ASSSGLQSGNTIY
13 | - | TRBJ2-1 | TRBV4-3 | ASSQDFPVYNEQF
13 | - | TRBJ1-2 | TRBV4-1 | ASSQDLGAWSGYT
16 | TRBD1 | TRBJ1-6 | TRBV11-2 | ASRDPGTGSSYNSPLH
15 | TRBD1 | TRBJ1-2 | TRBV15 | ATSRPSGVRGRPGYT
11 | - | TRBJ1-5 | TRBV4-3 | ASSQDNNQPQH
12 | - | TRBJ2-2 | TRBV5-1 | ASSRSTNTGELF
14 | TRBD2 | TRBJ2-1 | TRBV6-4 | ASSASGGADYNEQF
16 | TRBD2 | TRBJ2-5 | TRBV7-2 | ASSLALQRGAREETQY
13 | TRBD1 | TRBJ2-3 | TRBV4-3 | ASSPGTGIGDTQY
13 | - | TRBJ2-2 | TRBV19 | ASSPGTTNTGELF
14 | - | TRBJ2-7 | TRBV6-6 | ASSYSRLPKPYEQY
13 | - | TRBJ1-3 | TRBV9 | ASSPKESSGNTIY
15 | - | TRBJ1-2 | TRBV28 | ASSFIGPAGPHYGYT
13 | - | TRBJ2-1 | TRBV7-9 | ASSFAQTGYNEQF
13 | TRBD2 | TRBJ2-1 | TRBV11-2 | ASRDLAGGLDEQF
11 | - | TRBJ2-3 | TRBV7-6 | ASSLEVADTQY
10 | - | TRBJ2-5 | TRBV7-9 | ASGGVQETQY
13 | TRBD1 | TRBJ1-5 | TRBV4-2 | ASSHSTGVGQPQH
13 | TRBD2 | TRBJ2-5 | TRBV5-6 | ASSLGRGGVETQY
12 | TRBD1 | TRBJ1-1 | TRBV27 | ASSLFTGGTEAF
14 | - | TRBJ2-5 | TRBV5-4 | ASSAGTLLSQETQY
14 | TRBD1 | TRBJ1-5 | TRBV5-5 | ASSLDRGLTNQPQH
14 | - | TRBJ2-1 | TRBV7-9 | ASSPEQGPIYNEQF
14 | - | TRBJ2-5 | TRBV2 | ASLLSPSRAQETQY
14 | TRBD1 | TRBJ2-7 | TRBV28 | ASSQPPTGGSYEQY
12 | - | TRBJ2-4 | TRBV10-3 | AISESTGISIQY
15 | - | TRBJ2-7 | TRBV10-3 | AISEPDVGSFSYEQY
12 | - | TRBJ2-7 | TRBV4-1 | ASSQDSRAYEQY
13 | - | TRBJ2-2 | TRBV6-5 | ASSSLPGQRGELF
11 | - | TRBJ1-1 | TRBV27 | ASSSQGGGEAF
13 | TRBD1 | TRBJ2-5 | TRBV5-4 | ASSPGTVQQETQY
12 | - | TRBJ2-7 | TRBV4-3 | ASSPDREAYEQY
14 | - | TRBJ1-5 | TRBV5-5 | ASSLTVGGMGQPQH
11 | TRBD1 | TRBJ1-1 | TRBV7-2 | ASSLLGQGEAF
11 | - | TRBJ2-3 | TRBV27 | ASSRSHWDTQY
11 | TRBD1 | TRBJ2-1 | TRBV7-6 | ASSLTGVGEQF
15 | - | TRBJ1-2 | TRBV9 | ASSPRPGQRANYGYT
11 | - | TRBJ2-2 | TRBV28 | ASVSGNTGELF